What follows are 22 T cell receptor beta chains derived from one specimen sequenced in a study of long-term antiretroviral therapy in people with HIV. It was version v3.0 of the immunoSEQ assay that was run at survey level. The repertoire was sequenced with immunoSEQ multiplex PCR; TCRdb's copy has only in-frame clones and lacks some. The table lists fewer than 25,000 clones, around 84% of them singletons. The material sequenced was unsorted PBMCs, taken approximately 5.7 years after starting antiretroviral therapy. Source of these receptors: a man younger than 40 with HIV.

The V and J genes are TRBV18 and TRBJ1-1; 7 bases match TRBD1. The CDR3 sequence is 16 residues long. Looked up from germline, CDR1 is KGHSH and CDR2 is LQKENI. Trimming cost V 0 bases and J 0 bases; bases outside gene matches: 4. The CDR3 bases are TGTGCCAGCTCACCACCCTCCGGGACAGTGAACACTGAAGCTTTCTTT. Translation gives CASSPPSGTVNTEAFF.

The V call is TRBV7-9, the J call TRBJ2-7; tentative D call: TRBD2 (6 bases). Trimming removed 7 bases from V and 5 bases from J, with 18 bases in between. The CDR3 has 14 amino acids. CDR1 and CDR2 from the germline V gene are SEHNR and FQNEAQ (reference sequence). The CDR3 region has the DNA TGTGCCAGCATGCTGACTAGTAATTCCAACGAGCAGTACTTC. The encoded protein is CASMLTSNSNEQYF.

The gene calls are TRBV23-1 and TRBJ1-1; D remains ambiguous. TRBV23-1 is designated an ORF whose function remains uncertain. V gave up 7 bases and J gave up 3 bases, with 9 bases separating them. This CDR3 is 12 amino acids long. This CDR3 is CASTHRYTEAFF. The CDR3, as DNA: TGCGCCAGCACCCACAGATACACTGAAGCTTTCTTT.

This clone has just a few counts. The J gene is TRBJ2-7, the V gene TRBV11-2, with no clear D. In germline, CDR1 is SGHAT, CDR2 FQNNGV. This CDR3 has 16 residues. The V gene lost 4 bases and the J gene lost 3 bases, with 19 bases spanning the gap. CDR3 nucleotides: TGTGCCAGCAGCTCTAGGACCCCCGGGTCACACTACGAGCAGTACTTC. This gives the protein CASSSRTPGSHYEQYF.

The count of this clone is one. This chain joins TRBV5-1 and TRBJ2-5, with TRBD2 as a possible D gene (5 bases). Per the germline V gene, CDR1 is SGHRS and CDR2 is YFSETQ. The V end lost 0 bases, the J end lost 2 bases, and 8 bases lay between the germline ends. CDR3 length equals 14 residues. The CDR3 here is CASSLVGGQETQYF. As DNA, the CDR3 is TGCGCCAGCAGCTTGGTTGGCGGGCAAGAGACCCAGTACTTC.

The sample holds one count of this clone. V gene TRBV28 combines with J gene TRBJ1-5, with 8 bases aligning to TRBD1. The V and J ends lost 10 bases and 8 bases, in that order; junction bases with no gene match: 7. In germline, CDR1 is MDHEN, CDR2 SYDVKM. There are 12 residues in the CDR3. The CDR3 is CATLDRGKPQHF. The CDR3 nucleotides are TGTGCCACCCTAGACAGGGGTAAGCCCCAGCATTTT.

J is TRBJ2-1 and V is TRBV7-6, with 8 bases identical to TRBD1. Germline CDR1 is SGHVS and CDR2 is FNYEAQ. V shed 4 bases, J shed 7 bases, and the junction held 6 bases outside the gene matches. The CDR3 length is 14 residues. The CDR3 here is CASSSGQGVNEQFF. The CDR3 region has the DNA TGTGCCAGCAGCTCCGGACAGGGAGTGAATGAGCAGTTCTTC.

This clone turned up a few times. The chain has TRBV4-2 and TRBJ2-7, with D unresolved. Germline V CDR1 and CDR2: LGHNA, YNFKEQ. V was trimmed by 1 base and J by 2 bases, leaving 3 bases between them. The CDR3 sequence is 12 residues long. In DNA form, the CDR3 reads TGTGCCAGCAGCCAAGTGCCCTACGAGCAGTACTTC. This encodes CASSQVPYEQYF.

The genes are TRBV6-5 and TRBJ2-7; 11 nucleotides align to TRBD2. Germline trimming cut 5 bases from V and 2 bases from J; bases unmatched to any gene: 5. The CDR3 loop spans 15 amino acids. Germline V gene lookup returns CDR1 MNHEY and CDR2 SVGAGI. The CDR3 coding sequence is TGTGCCAGCAGTCCCGGGACTAGCGGCACCTACGAGCAGTACTTC. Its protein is CASSPGTSGTYEQYF.

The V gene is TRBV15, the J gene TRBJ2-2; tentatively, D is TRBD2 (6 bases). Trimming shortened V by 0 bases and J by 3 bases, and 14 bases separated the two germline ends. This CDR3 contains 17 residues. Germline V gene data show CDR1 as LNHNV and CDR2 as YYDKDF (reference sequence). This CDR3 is CATSRDGDGGDTGELFF. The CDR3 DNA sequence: TGTGCCACCAGCAGAGATGGGGATGGAGGGGACACCGGGGAGCTGTTTTTT.

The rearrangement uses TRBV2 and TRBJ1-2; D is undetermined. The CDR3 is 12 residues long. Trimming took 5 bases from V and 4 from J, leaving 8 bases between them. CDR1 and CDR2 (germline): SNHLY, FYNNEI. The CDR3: CASSPDLYGYTF. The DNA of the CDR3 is TGTGCCAGCAGTCCCGATCTCTATGGCTACACCTTC.

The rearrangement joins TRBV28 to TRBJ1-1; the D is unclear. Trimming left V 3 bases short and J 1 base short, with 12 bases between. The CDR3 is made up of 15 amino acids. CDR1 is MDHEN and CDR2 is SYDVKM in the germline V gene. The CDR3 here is CASSFLRTENTEAFF. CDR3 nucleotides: TGTGCCAGCAGTTTTCTTAGGACGGAGAACACTGAAGCTTTCTTT.

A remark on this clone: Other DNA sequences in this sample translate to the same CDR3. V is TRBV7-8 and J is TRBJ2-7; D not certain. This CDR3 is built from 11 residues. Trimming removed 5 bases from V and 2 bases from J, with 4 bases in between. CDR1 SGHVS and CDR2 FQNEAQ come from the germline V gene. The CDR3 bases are TGTGCCAGCAGCCTAACCTACGAGCAGTACTTC. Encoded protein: CASSLTYEQYF.

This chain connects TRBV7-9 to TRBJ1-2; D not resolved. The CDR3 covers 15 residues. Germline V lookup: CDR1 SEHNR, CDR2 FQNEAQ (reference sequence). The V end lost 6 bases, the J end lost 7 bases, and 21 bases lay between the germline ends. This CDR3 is CASRQLGGPLSGYTF. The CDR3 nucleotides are TGTGCCAGCAGGCAGTTAGGAGGGCCCTTGAGTGGCTACACCTTC.

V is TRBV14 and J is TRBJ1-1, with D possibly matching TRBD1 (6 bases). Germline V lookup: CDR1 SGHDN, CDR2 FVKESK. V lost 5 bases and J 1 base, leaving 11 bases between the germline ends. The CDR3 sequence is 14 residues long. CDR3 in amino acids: CASSYGQTNTEAFF. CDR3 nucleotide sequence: TGTGCCAGCAGCTACGGACAGACGAACACTGAAGCTTTCTTT.

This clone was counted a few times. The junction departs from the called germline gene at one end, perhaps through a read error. The CDR3 loop is CASMSGVNTEAFF. The DNA for the CDR3 is TGTGCCAGCATGTCCGGTGTGAATACTGAAGCTTTCTTT. The J gene is TRBJ1-1, the V gene TRBV2; no clear D gene. This CDR3 region has 13 residues. The germline gives CDR1 SNHLY, CDR2 FYNNEI. Combining the CDR3 with reference TRBV2 and TRBJ1-1 gives the whole variable domain EPEVTQTPSHQVTQMGQEVILRCVPISNHLYFYWYRQILGQKVEFLVSFYNNEISEKSEIFDDQFSVERPDGSNFTLKIRSTKLEDSAMYFCASMSGVNTEAFFGQGTRLTVV.

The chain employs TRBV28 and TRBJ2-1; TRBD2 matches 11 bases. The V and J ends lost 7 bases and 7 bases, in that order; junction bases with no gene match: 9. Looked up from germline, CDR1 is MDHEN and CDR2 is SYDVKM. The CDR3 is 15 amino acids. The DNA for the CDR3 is TGTGCCAGCACGCTATTAGCGGGAGGGGATAATGAGCAGTTCTTC. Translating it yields CASTLLAGGDNEQFF.

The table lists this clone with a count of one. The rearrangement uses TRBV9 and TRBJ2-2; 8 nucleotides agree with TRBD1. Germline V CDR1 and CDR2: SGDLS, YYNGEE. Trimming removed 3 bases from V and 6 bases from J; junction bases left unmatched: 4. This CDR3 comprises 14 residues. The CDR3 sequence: CASSAGQGPGELFF. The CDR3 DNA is TGTGCCAGCAGCGCCGGACAGGGTCCCGGGGAGCTGTTTTTT.

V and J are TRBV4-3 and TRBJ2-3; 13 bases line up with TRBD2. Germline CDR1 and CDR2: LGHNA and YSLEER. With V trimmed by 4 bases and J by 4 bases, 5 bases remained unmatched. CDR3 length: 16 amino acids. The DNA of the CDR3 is TGCGCCAGCAGCCCTCGGACTAGCGGGAGTGCAGATACGCAGTATTTT. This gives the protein CASSPRTSGSADTQYF.

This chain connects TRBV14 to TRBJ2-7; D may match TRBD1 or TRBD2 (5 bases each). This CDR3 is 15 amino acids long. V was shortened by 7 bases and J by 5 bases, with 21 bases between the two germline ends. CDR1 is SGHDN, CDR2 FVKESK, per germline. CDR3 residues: CASTPVAGAINEQYF. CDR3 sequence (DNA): TGTGCCAGCACCCCCGTGGCCGGGGCGATTAACGAGCAGTACTTC.

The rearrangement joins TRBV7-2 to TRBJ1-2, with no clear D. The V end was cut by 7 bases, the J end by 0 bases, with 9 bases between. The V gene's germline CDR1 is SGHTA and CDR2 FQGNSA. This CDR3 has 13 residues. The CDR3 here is CASTRTANYGYTF. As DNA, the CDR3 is TGTGCCAGCACCCGTACAGCTAACTATGGCTACACCTTC. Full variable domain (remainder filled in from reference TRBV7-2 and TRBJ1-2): GAGVSQSPSNKVTEKGKDVELRCDPISGHTALYWYRQSLGQGLEFLIYFQGNSAPDKSGLPSDRFSAERTGGSVSTLTIQRTQQEDSAVYLCASTRTANYGYTFGSGTRLTVV.

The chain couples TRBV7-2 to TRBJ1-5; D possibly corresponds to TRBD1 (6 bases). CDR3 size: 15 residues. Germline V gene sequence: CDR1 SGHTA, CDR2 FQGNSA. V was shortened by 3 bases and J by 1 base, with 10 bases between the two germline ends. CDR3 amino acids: CASSLEGTSNQPQHF. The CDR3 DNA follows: TGTGCCAGCAGCTTGGAGGGGACAAGCAATCAGCCCCAGCATTTT.